This TCR beta chain was sequenced in a study of identical twins. The CDR3 length is 15 residues. CDR1 is LGHDT, CDR2 YNNKEL, per germline (reference sequence). Trimming removed 1 base from V and 0 bases from J, with 8 bases in between. This clonotype was detected many times. Its target is not known. Study results and limitations: Within monozygotic twins, out-of-frame TCR alpha sharing was underestimated by the models. Cross-sectional statistics underpinned the conclusions; the same donors were not followed.

Addition of a universal primer site occurred through template switching, and cDNA carried unique molecular identifiers. TCRdb reprocessed the 5' RACE reads via MiXCR and lists one record per CDR3 protein. The top ten hold 7.2% of the sample, which has hundreds of thousands of distinct CDR3 sequences, approximately 13% seen once. Separately, the same data were catalogued under a study of yellow fever vaccine responses in identical twins.

This clonotype originated in a woman younger than 35 in good health. The sample comprised CD8+ T cells sorted from blood. The chain carries TRBV3-1 and TRBJ2-3, with D uncertain. The CDR3 spells CASSQAPASTDTQYF. The CDR3 DNA is TGTGCCAGCAGCCAAGCTCCGGCTAGCACAGATACGCAGTATTTT.